This T cell receptor (beta chain) originates from a study of shared clonotypes between healthy human individuals. Naive CD8 cells comprised CD45RO-negative, CCR7-positively selected cells, excluding terminally differentiated effector memory CD45RA+ cells. Donors, healthy HIV-negative adults, lacked recent acute infections or vaccinations. With respect to this clone: Its matching antigen is unknown.

Losses at the gene ends were 5 bases for V and 3 bases for J; bases not matched to a gene: 12. The V gene's germline CDR1 is LNHNV and CDR2 YYDKDF (reference sequence). The CDR3 has 16 amino acids. Generated by immunoSEQ multiplex PCR, the TCRdb table keeps only in-frame clones and is missing some. The sample has about 2,100,000 clones, roughly 91% seen once. Overall study findings and caveats: The sharing of 5% to 6.5% of naive CD4 clonotypes was seen across several donors.

This TCR derives from a man aged 18 to 29 in good health. Some clones in this sample may be carry-over from other donors' samples. V usage is TRBV15 and J usage is TRBJ2-7; TRBD2 aligns across 8 bases. The sample consisted of naive CD8+ T cells from PBMCs. The CDR3 spells CATSPPAGTRYYEQYF. For the CDR3, the DNA is TGTGCCACCAGCCCTCCAGCCGGGACTAGATACTACGAGCAGTACTTC.